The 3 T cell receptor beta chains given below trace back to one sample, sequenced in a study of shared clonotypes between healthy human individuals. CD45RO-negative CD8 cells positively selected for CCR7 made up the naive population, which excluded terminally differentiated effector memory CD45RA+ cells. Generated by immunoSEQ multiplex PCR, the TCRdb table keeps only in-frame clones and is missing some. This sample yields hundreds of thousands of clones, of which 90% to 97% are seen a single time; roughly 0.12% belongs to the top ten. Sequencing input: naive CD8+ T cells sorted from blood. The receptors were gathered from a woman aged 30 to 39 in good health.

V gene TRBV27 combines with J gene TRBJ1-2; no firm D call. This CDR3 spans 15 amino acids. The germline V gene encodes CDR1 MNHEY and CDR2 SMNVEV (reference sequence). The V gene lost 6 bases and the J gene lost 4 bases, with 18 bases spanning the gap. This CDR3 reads CASRPGWQEGYGYTF. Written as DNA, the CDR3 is TGTGCCAGCAGGCCCGGGTGGCAGGAGGGCTATGGCTACACCTTC.

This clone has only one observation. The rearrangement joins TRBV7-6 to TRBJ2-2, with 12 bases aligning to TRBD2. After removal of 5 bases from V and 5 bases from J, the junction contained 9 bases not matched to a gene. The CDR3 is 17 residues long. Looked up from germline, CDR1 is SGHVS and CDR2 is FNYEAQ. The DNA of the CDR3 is TGTGCCAGCAGCCCGTCTAGCGGGAGGGCCGGAACCGGGGAGCTGTTTTTT. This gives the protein CASSPSSGRAGTGELFF. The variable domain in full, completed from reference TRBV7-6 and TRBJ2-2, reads GAGVSQSPRYKVTKRGQDVALRCDPISGHVSLYWYRQALGQGPEFLTYFNYEAQQDKSGLPNDRFSAERPEGSISTLTIQRTEQRDSAMYRCASSPSSGRAGTGELFFGEGSRLTVL.

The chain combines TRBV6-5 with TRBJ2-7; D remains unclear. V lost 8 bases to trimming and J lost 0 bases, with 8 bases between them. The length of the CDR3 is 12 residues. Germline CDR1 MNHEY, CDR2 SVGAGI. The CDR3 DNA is TGTGCCAGCCGAGATAGCTCCTACGAGCAGTACTTC. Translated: CASRDSSYEQYF.